This T cell receptor beta chain was found in a study of CD8+ T cells in alopecia areata. Study at large: The drug, oral tofacitinib, was given to treated patients at 5 to 10 mg twice daily.

Findings and limits, study-wide: For lesional scalp, especially alopecia totalis/universalis, clonality was higher than in normal scalp.

Following extraction, RNA underwent reverse transcription to cDNA, which served as the sequencing template. Only in-frame clones appear in the TCRdb table, and some are missing; sequencing was by immunoSEQ multiplex PCR. The table has about 140,000 clones, 40% to 65% seen once; the top ten hold over 0.85%. Lesional scalp punch biopsies and peripheral blood were collected from alopecia areata patients. Only one count was recorded for this clone. Its specificity is unknown. The receptor comes from a human donor with alopecia areata. Sequences were derived from CD4+ T cells sorted from blood, sampled at week 0.

The CDR3 DNA is TGCAGCGGTCGGACAGGGGGTAACACTGAAGCTTTCTTT. Residues: CSGRTGGNTEAFF. V usage is TRBV29-1 and J usage is TRBJ1-1, with 10 bases lining up with TRBD1. Germline CDR1 reads SQVTM; CDR2 reads ANQGSEA. Trimming removed 7 bases from V and 2 bases from J; junction bases left unmatched: 4. The CDR3 totals 13 residues.